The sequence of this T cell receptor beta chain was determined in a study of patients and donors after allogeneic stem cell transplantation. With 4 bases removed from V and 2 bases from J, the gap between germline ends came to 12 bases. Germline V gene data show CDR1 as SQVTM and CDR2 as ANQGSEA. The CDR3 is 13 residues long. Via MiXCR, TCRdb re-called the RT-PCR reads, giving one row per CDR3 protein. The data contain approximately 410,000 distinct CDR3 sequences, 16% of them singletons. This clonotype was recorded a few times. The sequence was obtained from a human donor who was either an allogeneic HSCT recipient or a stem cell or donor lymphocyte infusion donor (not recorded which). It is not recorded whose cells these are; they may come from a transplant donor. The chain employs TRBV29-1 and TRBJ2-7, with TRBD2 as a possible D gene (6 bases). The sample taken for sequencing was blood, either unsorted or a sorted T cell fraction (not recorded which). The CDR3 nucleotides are TGCAGCGTTGGAGCGGGCGGGCCCTACGAGCAGTACTTC. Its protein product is CSVGAGGPYEQYF.